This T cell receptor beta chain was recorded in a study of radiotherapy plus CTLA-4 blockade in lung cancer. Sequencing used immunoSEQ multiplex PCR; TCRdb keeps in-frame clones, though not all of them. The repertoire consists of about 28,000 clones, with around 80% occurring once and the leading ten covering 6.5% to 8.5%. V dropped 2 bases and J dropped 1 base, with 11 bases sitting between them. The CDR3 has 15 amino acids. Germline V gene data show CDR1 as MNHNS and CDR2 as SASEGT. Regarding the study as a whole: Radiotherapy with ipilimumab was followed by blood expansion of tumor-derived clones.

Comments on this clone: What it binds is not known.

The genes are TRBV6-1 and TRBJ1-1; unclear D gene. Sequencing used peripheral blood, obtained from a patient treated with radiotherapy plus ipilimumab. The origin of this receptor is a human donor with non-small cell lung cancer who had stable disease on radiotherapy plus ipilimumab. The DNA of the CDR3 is TGTGCCAGCAGTGAAATTTGGGGTGGGAACACTGAAGCTTTCTTT. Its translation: CASSEIWGGNTEAFF.